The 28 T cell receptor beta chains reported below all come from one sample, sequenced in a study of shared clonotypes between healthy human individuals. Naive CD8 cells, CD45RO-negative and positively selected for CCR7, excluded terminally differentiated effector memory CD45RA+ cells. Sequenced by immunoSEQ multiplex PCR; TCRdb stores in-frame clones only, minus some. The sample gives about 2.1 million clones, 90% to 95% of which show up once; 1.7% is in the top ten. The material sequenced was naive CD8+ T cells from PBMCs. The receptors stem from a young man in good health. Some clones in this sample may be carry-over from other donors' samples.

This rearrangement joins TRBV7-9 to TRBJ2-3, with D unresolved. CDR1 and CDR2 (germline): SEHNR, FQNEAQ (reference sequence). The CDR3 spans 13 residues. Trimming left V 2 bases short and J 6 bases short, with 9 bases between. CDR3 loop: CASSLSRGDTQYF. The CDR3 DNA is TGTGCCAGCAGCTTAAGCCGCGGTGATACGCAGTATTTT.

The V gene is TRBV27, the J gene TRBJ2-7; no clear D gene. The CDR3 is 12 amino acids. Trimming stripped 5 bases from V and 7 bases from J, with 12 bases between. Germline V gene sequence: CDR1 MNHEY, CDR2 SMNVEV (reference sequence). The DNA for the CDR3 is TGTGCCAGCAGTACACCCTTGGGAGAGCAGTACTTC. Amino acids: CASSTPLGEQYF.

CDR3 sequence (DNA): TGTGCCAGCAGCTCCCGACTGCTCGACGCCTACAATGAGCAGTTCTTC. Translating gives CASSSRLLDAYNEQFF. The chain employs TRBV11-2 and TRBJ2-1; D is ambiguous. This CDR3 comprises 16 residues. Looked up from germline, CDR1 is SGHAT and CDR2 is FQNNGV. V was trimmed by 4 bases and J by 2 bases, leaving 15 bases between them.

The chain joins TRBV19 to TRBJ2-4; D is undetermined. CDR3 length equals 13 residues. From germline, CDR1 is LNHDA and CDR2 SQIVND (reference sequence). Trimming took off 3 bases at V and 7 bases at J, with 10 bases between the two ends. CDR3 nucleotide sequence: TGTGCCAGTAGTATGGGTCCTACCAACATTCAGTACTTC. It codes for CASSMGPTNIQYF.

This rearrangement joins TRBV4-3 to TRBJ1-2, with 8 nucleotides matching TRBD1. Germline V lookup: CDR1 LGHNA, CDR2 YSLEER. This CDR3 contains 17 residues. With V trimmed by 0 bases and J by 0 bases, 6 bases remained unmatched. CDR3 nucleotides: TGCGCCAGCAGCCAAGACAGGGGGCATGGAGCTAACTATGGCTACACCTTC. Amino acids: CASSQDRGHGANYGYTF.

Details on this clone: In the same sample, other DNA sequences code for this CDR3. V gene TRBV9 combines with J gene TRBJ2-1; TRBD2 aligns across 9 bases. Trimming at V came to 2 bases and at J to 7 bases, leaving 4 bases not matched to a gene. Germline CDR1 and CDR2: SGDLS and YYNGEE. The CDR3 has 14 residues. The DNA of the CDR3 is TGTGCCAGCAGCGTTAGCGGGAGATTGAATGAGCAGTTCTTC. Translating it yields CASSVSGRLNEQFF.

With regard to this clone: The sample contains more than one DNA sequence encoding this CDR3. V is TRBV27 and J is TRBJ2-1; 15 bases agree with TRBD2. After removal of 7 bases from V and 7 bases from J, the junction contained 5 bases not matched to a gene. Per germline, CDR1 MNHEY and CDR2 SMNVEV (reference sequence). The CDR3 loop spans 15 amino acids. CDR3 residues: CASTTGTSGRNEQFF. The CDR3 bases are TGTGCCAGCACCACTGGGACTAGCGGGAGGAATGAGCAGTTCTTC.

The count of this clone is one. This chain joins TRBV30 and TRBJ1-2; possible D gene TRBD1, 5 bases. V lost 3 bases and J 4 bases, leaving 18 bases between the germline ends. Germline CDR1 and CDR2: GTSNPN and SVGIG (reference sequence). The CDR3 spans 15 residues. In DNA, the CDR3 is TGTGCCTGGAGGAGACTGACAGAAGCCTCCTATGGCTACACCTTC. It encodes CAWRRLTEASYGYTF.

CDR3 bases: TGTGCCAGCAGCTTGCGGGACGGAAATCGGGACATTCAGTACTTC. This encodes CASSLRDGNRDIQYF. The V call is TRBV11-2, the J call TRBJ2-4; tentatively, D is TRBD2 (6 bases). The CDR3 is made up of 15 amino acids. V lost 3 bases and J 8 bases, leaving 17 bases between the germline ends. Germline CDR1 is SGHAT and CDR2 is FQNNGV. The variable domain in full, completed from reference TRBV11-2 and TRBJ2-4, reads EAGVAQSPRYKIIEKRQSVAFWCNPISGHATLYWYQQILGQGPKLLIQFQNNGVVDDSQLPKDRFSAERLKGVDSTLKIQPAKLEDSAVYLCASSLRDGNRDIQYFGAGTRLSVL.

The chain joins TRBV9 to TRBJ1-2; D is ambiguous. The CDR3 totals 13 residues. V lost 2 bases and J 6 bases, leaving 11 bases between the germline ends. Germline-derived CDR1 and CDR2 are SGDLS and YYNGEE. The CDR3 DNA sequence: TGTGCCAGCAGCGTTGGGGTGGATGATGGCTACACCTTC. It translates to CASSVGVDDGYTF.

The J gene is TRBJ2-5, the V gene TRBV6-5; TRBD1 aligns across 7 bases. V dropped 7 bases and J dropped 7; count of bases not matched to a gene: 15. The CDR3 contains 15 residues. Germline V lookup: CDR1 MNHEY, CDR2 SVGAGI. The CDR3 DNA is TGTGCCAGCACTGACAGGGACGCCTACCTAGGGACCCAGTACTTC. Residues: CASTDRDAYLGTQYF.

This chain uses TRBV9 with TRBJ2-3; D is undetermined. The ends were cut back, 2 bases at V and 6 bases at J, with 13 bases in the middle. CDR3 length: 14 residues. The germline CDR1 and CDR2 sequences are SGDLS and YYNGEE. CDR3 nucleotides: TGTGCCAGCAGCGTGGGATTCTTGAGCGATACGCAGTATTTT. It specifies CASSVGFLSDTQYF.

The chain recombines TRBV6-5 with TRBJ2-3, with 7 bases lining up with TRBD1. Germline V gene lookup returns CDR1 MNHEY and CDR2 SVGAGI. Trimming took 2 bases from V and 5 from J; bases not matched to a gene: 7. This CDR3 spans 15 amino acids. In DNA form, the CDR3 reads TGTGCCAGCAGTTACGAAACGACAGGGCGAGATACGCAGTATTTT. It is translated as CASSYETTGRDTQYF.

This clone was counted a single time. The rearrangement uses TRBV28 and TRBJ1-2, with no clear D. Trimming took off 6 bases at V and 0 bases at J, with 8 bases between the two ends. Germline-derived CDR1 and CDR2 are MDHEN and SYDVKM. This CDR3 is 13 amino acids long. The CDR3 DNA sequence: TGTGCCAGCAGGAAGAAGGCTAACTATGGCTACACCTTC. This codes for CASRKKANYGYTF.

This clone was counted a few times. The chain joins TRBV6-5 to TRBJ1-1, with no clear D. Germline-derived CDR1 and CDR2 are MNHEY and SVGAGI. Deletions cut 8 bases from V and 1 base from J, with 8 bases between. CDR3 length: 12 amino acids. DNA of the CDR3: TGTGCCAGCGGACGGCCGAACACTGAAGCTTTCTTT. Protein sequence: CASGRPNTEAFF.

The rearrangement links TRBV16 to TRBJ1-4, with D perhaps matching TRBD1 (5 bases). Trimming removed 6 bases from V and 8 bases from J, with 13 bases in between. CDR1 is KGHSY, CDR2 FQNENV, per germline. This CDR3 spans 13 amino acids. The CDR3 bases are TGTGCCAGCAGACCCACAGGAGAGGAAAAACTGTTTTTT. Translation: CASRPTGEEKLFF. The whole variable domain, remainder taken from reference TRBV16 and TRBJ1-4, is GEEVAQTPKHLVRGEGQKAKLYCAPIKGHSYVFWYQQVLKNEFKFLISFQNENVFDETGMPKERFSAKCLPNSPCSLEIQATKLEDSAVYFCASRPTGEEKLFFGSGTQLSVL.

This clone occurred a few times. The CDR3 loop is CASSPRRAGTEAFF. The CDR3 bases are TGTGCCAGCAGCCCCAGGAGGGCCGGCACTGAAGCTTTCTTT. The gene calls are TRBV11-2 and TRBJ1-1, with no clear D. V shed 5 bases and J shed 4 bases, with 14 bases lying between them. The CDR3 is made up of 14 amino acids. Germline-derived CDR1 and CDR2 are SGHAT and FQNNGV.

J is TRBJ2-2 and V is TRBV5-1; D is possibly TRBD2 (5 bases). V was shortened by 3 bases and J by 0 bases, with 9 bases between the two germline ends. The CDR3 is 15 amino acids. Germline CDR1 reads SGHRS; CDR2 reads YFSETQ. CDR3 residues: CASSSGLSNTGELFF. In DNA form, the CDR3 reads TGCGCCAGCAGCTCCGGACTGTCGAACACCGGGGAGCTGTTTTTT.

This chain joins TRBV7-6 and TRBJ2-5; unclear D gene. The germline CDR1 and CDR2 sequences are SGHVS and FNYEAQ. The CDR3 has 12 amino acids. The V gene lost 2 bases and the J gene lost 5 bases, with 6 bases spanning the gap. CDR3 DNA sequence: TGTGCCAGCAGCTTATATCACGAGACCCAGTACTTC. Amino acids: CASSLYHETQYF.

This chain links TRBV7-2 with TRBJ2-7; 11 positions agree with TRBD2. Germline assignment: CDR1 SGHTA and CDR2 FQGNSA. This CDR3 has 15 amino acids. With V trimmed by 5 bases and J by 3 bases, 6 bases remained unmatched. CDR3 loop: CASSIIAGGIYEQYF. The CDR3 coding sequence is TGTGCCAGCAGCATCATAGCGGGGGGGATCTACGAGCAGTACTTC.

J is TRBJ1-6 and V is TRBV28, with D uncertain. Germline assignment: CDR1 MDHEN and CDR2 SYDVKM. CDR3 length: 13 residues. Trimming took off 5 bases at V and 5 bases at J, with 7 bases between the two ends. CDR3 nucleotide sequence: TGTGCCAGCAGTGAAATTAATAATTCACCCCTCCACTTT. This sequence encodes CASSEINNSPLHF.

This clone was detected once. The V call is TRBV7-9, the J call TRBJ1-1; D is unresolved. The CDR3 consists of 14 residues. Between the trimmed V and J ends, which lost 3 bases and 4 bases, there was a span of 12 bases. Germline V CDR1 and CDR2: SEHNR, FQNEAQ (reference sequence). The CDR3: CASSLPDFGTEAFF. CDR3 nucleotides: TGTGCCAGCAGCTTGCCTGATTTCGGCACTGAAGCTTTCTTT.

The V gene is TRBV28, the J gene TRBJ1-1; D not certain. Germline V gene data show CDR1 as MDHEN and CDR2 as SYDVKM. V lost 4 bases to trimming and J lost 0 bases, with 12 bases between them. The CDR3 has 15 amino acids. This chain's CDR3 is CASSYSRSMNTEAFF. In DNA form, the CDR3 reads TGTGCCAGCAGTTACAGCAGAAGCATGAACACTGAAGCTTTCTTT.

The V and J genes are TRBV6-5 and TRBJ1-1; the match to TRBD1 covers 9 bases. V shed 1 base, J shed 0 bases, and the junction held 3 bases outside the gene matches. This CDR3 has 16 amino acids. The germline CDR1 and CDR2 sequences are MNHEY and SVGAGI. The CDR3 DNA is TGTGCCAGCAGTTACTTGGGACAGGGTATGAACACTGAAGCTTTCTTT. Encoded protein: CASSYLGQGMNTEAFF.

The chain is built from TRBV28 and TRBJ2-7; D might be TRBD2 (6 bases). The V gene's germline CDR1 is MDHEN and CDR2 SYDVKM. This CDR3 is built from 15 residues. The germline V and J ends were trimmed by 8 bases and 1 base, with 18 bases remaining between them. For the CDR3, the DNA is TGTGCCAGCCTCGGGGGAAGGTGGCCATCCTACGAGCAGTACTTC. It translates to CASLGGRWPSYEQYF.

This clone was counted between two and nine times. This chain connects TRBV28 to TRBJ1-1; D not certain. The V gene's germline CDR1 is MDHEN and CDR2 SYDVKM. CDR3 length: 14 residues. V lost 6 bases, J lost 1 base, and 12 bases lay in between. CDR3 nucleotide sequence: TGTGCCAGCAGATCGTGGGGAGGGAACACTGAAGCTTTCTTT. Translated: CASRSWGGNTEAFF. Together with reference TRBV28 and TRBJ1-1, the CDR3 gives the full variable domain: DVKVTQSSRYLVKRTGEKVFLECVQDMDHENMFWYRQDPGLGLRLIYFSYDVKMKEKGDIPEGYSVSREKKERFSLILESASTNQTSMYLCASRSWGGNTEAFFGQGTRLTVV.

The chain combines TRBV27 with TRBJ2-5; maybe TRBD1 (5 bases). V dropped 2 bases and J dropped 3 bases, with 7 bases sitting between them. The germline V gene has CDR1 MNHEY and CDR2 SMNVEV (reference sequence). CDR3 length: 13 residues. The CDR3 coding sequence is TGTGCCAGCAGTTTAGGCAGGGAAGAGACCCAGTACTTC. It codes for CASSLGREETQYF.

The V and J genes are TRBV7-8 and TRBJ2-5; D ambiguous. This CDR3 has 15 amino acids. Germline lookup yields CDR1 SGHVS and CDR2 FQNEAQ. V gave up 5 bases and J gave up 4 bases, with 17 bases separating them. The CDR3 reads CASSPTGPKVETQYF. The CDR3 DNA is TGTGCCAGCAGCCCGACCGGGCCTAAGGTAGAGACCCAGTACTTC.